This TCR beta chain derives from a study of T-cell memory formation after mild COVID-19. V was shortened by 1 base and J by 10 bases, with 14 bases between the two germline ends. Germline V gene data show CDR1 as LGHDT and CDR2 as YNNKEL (reference sequence). CDR3 size: 13 residues. From the 5' RACE reads, TCRdb called clonotypes with MiXCR, one entry per CDR3 protein. The data show roughly 400,000 distinct CDR3 sequences, around a sixth seen once. This clonotype was counted a few times. The TCR sequence derives from a man aged 18 to 30 who had mild COVID-19 (a few samples of this study predate the infection). Cell type and time point are not known. The rearrangement uses TRBV3-1 and TRBJ2-7; D is uncertain. Sequenced input: PBMCs or a T cell subset sorted from them (not recorded which). CDR3 loop: CASSQVRLSLQYF. The CDR3 DNA follows: TGTGCCAGCAGCCAAGTGCGTCTCAGTCTCCAGTACTTC.